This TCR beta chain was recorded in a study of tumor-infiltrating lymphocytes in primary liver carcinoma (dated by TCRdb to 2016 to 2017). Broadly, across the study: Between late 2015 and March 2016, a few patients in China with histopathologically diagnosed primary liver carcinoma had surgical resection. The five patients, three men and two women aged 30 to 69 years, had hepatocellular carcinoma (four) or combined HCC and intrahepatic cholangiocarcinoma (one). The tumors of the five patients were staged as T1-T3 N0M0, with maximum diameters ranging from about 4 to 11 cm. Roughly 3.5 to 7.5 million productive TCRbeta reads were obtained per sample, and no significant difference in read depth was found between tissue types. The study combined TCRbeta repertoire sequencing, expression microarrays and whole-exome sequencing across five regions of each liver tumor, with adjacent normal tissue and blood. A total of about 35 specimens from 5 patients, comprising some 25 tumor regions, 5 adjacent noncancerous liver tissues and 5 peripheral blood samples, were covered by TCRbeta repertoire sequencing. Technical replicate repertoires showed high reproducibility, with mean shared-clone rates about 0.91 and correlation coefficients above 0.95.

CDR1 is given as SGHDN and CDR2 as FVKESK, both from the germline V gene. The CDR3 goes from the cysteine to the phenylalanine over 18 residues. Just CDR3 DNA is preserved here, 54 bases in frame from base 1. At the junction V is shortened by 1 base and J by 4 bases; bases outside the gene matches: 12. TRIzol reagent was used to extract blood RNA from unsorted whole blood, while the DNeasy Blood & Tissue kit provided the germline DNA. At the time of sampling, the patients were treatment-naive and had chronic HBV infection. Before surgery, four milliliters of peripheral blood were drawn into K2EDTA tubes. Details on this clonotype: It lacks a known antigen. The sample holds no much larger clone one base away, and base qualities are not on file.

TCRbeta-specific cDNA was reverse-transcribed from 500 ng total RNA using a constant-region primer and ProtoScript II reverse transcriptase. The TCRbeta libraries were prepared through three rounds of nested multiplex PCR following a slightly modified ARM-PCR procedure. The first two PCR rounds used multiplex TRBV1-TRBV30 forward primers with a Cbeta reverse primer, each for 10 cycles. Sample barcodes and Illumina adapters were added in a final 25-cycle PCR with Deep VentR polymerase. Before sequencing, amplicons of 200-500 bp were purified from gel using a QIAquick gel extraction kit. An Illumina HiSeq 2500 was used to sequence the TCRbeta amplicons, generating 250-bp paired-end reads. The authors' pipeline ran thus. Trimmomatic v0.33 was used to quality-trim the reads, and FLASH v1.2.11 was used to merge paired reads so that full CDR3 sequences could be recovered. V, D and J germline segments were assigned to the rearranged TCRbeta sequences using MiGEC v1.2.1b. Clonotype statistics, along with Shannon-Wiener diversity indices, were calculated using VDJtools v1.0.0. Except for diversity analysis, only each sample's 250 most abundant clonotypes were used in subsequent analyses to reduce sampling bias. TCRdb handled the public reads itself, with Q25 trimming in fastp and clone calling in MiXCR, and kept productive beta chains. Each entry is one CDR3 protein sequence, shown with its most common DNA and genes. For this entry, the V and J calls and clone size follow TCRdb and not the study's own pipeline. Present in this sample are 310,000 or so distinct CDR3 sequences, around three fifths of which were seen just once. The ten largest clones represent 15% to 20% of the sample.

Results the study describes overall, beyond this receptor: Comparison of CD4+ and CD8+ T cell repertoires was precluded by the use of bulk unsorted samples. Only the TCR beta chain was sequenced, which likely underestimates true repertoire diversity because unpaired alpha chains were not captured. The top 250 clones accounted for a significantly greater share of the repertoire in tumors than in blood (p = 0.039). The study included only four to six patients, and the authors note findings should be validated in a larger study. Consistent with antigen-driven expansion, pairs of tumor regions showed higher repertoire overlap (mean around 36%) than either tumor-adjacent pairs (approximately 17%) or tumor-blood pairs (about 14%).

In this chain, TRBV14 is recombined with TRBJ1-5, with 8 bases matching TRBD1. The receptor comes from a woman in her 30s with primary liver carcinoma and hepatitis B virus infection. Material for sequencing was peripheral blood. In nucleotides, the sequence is TGTGCCAGCAGCCAAGTAGTCCATTGGGACAGGCTGAATCAGCCCCAGCATTTT. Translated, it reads CASSQVVHWDRLNQPQHF.